These 11 T cell receptor beta chains came from one sample sequenced in a study of blood T cells in healthy people across ages. The authors ran a second PCR of 7 to 11 cycles using a sample-barcoded 5' primer and a J-beta primer mix. TCRdb reprocessed the 5' RACE reads via MiXCR and lists one record per CDR3 protein. The table has fewer than 1.5 million distinct CDR3 sequences, around 42% seen once. Sequencing was carried out using blood. Receptors were obtained from a woman under 30 in good health.

V and J are TRBV21-1 and TRBJ2-5; TRBD1 is taken as the D call from the table, unchecked against the DNA. The end of the DNA is better explained by TRBJ2-7, so the J call may be wrong. TRBV21-1 is a documented pseudogene. This CDR3 has 14 amino acids. CDR3 residues: CASSKRFGQGEQYF. CDR3 in DNA: TGTGCCAGCAGCAAGCGTTTTGGACAGGGCGAGCAGTACTTC.

The chain combines TRBV12-3 or TRBV12-4 with TRBJ1-2; no clear D. The CDR3 covers 17 residues. V was clipped by 2 bases and J by 1 base, with 17 bases between them. This CDR3 is CASSLLIRHDGNYGYTF. In nucleotides, the CDR3 is TGTGCCAGCAGTTTACTCATCCGGCACGATGGTAACTATGGCTACACCTTC.

V is TRBV5-1 and J is TRBJ2-1; 7 bases agree with TRBD2. Germline values: CDR1 SGHRS, CDR2 YFSETQ. The CDR3 sequence is 16 residues long. After removal of 4 bases from V and 1 base from J, the junction contained 8 bases not matched to a gene. In DNA, the CDR3 is TGCGCCAGCAGCGACATGGGGGGGTCTTCCTACAATGAGCAGTTCTTC. This codes for CASSDMGGSSYNEQFF. The whole variable domain, filled in from reference TRBV5-1 and TRBJ2-1, reads KAGVTQTPRYLIKTRGQQVTLSCSPISGHRSVSWYQQTPGQGLQFLFEYFSETQRNKGNFPGRFSGRQFSNSRSEMNVSTLELGDSALYLCASSDMGGSSYNEQFFGPGTRLTVL.

This clonotype came up a few times. The rearrangement links TRBV18 to TRBJ1-3; D is uncertain. The CDR3 is 14 amino acids. CDR1 and CDR2 (germline): KGHSH, LQKENI. Trimming removed 3 bases from V and 0 bases from J, with 6 bases in between. CDR3 DNA sequence: TGTGCCAGCTCACCGGGCAACTCTGGAAACACCATATATTTT. It translates to CASSPGNSGNTIYF.

This clonotype occurred a few times. This CDR3 is CAISEGQGLSVLTF. The CDR3 DNA sequence: TGTGCCATCAGTGAGGGACAGGGTTTAAGCGTCCTGACTTTC. The V call is TRBV10-3, the J call TRBJ2-6; 8 positions agree with TRBD1. Germline V gene data show CDR1 as ENHRY and CDR2 as SYGVKD. The ends lost 2 bases at V and 12 bases at J; junction bases unmatched: 6. The CDR3 is 14 residues long.

This chain connects TRBV7-2 to TRBJ2-5; 9 bases map to TRBD2. The CDR3 contains 16 residues. Germline loops: CDR1 SGHTA, CDR2 FQGNSA. V lost 6 bases to trimming and J lost 5 bases; unmatched junction nucleotides: 13. DNA for the CDR3: TGTGCCAGCAGTACCTTAGCGGGGGACCTCGTGGAGACCCAGTACTTC. It encodes CASSTLAGDLVETQYF.

With respect to this clonotype: Possible read error: a much larger clone is one base away. The V and J genes are TRBV12-3 or TRBV12-4 and TRBJ2-7; D tentatively fits TRBD1 or TRBD2 (5 bases each). The CDR3 loop spans 14 amino acids. The CDR3 loop reads CASILRDGSYEQYF. The CDR3 DNA sequence: TGTGCCAGCATTTTACGGGACGGTTCCTACGAGCAGTACTTC.

The chain couples TRBV4-1 to TRBJ1-1; D unclear. V was trimmed by 4 bases and J by 0 bases, leaving 9 bases between them. The CDR3 contains 14 residues. The germline CDR1 and CDR2 sequences are MGHRA and YSYEKL. CDR3 loop: CASSPVKMNTEAFF. DNA for the CDR3: TGCGCCAGCAGCCCTGTAAAGATGAACACTGAAGCTTTCTTT.

CDR3 coding DNA: TGTGCCAGCAGTTCGAACCCGGACAGGAGCGATCCCTATGGCTACACCTTC. Its translation: CASSSNPDRSDPYGYTF. The chain uses TRBV27 and TRBJ1-2, with TRBD1 matching over 7 bases. Germline CDR1 is MNHEY and CDR2 is SMNVEV (reference sequence). J gave up 4 bases and V 4 bases, and 15 bases lay outside the gene matches. The CDR3 is 17 amino acids.

This chain connects TRBV20-1 to TRBJ2-5, with D unresolved. The J call is in doubt because the DNA end fits TRBJ2-7 better. Germline loops: CDR1 DFQATT, CDR2 SNEGSKA (reference sequence). The CDR3 spans 13 residues. This CDR3 is CSAGRPCVGEQYF. CDR3 sequence (DNA): TGCAGTGCCGGCAGGCCTTGCGTGGGCGAGCAGTACTTC.

This clonotype was recorded once. The V and J genes are TRBV5-8 and TRBJ2-3, with D perhaps TRBD2 (5 bases). Trimming left V 4 bases short and J 5 bases short, with 17 bases between. The germline gives CDR1 SGHTS, CDR2 YDEGEE. This CDR3 is built from 15 residues. In nucleotides, the CDR3 is TGTGCCAGCAGCCAAAGGAGGCTAGACGAAGATACGCAGTATTTT. It encodes CASSQRRLDEDTQYF.